This T cell receptor (beta chain) was obtained from a study of OX40 agonist ivuxolimab in advanced cancers. Turning to the study itself: Mean age approximately 55 years, range 23 to 79; approximately 83% male. General study points: Also showing low normalized T-cell clonal expansion were some of the nonresponders. Researchers report that CD8+ T cells had, on average, more expanded clones than CD4+.

With respect to this clone: Its antigen is currently unknown.

Samples of blood were obtained at baseline, on cycle 4 day 1, and on cycle 7 day 1. The repertoire was sequenced with immunoSEQ multiplex PCR; TCRdb's copy has only in-frame clones and lacks some. The sample has approximately 70,000 clones; around 91% are singletons. This CDR3 spans 18 amino acids. Germline CDR1 reads LNHDA; CDR2 reads SQIVND (reference sequence). With 3 bases removed from V and 0 bases from J, the gap between germline ends came to 20 bases. This receptor was obtained from an adult with an advanced solid tumor such as melanoma, head and neck, liver or kidney cancer. The chain uses TRBV19 and TRBJ1-1, with D maybe TRBD1 (5 bases). The sample consisted of CD4+ or CD8+ T cells sorted from blood, taken in a trial of the OX40 agonist ivuxolimab. CDR3 sequence: CASSMGGAGFFMNTEAFF. DNA for the CDR3: TGTGCCAGTAGTATGGGTGGGGCAGGATTTTTTATGAACACTGAAGCTTTCTTT.